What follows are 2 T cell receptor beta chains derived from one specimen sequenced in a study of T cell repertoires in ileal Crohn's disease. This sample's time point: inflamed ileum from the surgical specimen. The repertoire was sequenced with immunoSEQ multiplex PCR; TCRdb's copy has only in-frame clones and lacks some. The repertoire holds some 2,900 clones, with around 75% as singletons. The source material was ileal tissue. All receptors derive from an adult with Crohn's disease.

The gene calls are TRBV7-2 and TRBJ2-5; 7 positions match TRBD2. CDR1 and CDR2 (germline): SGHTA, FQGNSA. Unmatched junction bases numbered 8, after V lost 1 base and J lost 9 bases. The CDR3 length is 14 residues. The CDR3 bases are TGTGCCAGCAGCTTAGGGGGGGGACTCCCTGCCCAGTACTTC. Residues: CASSLGGGLPAQYF.

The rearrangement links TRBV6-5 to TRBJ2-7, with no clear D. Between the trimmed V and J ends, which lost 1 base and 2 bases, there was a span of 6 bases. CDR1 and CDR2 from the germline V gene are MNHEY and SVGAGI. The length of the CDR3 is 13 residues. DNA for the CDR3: TGTGCCAGCAGTTACTTAAGGACCTACGAGCAGTACTTC. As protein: CASSYLRTYEQYF.